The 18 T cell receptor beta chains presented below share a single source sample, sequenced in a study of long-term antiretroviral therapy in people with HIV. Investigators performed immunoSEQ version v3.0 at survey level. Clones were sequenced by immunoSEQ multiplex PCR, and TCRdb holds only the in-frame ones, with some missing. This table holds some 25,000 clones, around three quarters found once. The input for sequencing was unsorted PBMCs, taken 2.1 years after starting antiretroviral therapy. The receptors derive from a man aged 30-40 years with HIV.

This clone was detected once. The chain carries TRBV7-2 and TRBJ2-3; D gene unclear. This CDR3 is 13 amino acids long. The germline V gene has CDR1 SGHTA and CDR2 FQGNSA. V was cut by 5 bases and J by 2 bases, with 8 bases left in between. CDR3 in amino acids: CASSRSPTDTQYF. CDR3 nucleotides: TGTGCCAGCAGCCGGAGTCCCACAGATACGCAGTATTTT. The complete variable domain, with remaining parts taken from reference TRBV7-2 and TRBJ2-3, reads GAGVSQSPSNKVTEKGKDVELRCDPISGHTALYWYRQSLGQGLEFLIYFQGNSAPDKSGLPSDRFSAERTGGSVSTLTIQRTQQEDSAVYLCASSRSPTDTQYFGPGTRLTVL.

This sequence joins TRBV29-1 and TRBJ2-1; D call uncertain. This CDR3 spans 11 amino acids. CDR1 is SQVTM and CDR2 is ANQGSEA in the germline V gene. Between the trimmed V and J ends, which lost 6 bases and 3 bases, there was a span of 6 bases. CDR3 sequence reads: CSVRFYNEQFF. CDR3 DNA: TGCAGCGTACGGTTCTACAATGAGCAGTTCTTC.

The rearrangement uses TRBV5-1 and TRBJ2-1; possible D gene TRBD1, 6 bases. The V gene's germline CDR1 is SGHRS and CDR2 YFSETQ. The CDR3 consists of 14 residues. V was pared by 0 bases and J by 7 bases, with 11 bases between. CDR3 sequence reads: CASSLARTANEQFF. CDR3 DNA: TGCGCCAGCAGCTTGGCCCGGACAGCTAATGAGCAGTTCTTC.

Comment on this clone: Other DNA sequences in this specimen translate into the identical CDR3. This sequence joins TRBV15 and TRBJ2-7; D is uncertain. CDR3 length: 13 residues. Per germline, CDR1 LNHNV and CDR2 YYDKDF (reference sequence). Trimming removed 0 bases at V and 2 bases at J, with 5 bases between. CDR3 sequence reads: CATSRDRTYEQYF. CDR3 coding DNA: TGTGCCACCAGCAGAGACAGGACCTACGAGCAGTACTTC. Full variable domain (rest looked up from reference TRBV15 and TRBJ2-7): DAMVIQNPRYQVTQFGKPVTLSCSQTLNHNVMYWYQQKSSQAPKLLFHYYDKDFNNEADTPDNFQSRRPNTSFCFLDIRSPGLGDTAMYLCATSRDRTYEQYFGPGTRLTVT.

CDR3 loop: CASRPQRHLNNSPLHF. The CDR3 nucleotides read TGTGCAAGTCGCCCCCAGCGCCACCTTAATAATTCACCCCTCCACTTT. The genes are TRBV12-2 and TRBJ1-6. TRBV12-2 is given as a pseudogene. The CDR3 is made up of 16 amino acids.

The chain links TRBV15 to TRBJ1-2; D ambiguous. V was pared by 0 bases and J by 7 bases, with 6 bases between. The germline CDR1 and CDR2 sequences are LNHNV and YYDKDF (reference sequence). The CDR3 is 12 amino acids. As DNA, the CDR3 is TGTGCCACCAGCAGAGATAAGAGTGGCTACACCTTC. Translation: CATSRDKSGYTF. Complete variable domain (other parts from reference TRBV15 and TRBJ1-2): DAMVIQNPRYQVTQFGKPVTLSCSQTLNHNVMYWYQQKSSQAPKLLFHYYDKDFNNEADTPDNFQSRRPNTSFCFLDIRSPGLGDTAMYLCATSRDKSGYTFGSGTRLTVV.

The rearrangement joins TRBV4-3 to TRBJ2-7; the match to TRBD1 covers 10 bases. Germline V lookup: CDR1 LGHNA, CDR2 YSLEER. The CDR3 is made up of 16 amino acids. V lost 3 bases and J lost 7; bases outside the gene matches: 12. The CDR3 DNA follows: TGCGCCAGCAGCCAGGGGATTGGGACAGGGGAGTGGGAGCAGTACTTC. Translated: CASSQGIGTGEWEQYF.

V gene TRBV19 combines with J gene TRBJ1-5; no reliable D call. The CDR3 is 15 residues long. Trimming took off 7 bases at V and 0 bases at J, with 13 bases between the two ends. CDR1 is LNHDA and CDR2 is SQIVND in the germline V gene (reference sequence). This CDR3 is CASKERMNSNQPQHF. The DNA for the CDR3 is TGTGCCAGTAAAGAGCGGATGAATAGCAATCAGCCCCAGCATTTT. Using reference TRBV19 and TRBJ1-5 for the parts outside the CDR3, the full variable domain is DGGITQSPKYLFRKEGQNVTLSCEQNLNHDAMYWYRQDPGQGLRLIYYSQIVNDFQKGDIAEGYSVSREKKESFPLTVTSAQKNPTAFYLCASKERMNSNQPQHFGDGTRLSIL.

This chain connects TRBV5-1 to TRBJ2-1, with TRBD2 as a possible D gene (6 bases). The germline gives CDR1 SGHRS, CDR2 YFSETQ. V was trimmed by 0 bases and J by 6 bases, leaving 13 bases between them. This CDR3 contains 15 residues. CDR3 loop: CASSLARSGGNEQFF. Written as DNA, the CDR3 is TGCGCCAGCAGCTTGGCTCGATCCGGGGGCAATGAGCAGTTCTTC.

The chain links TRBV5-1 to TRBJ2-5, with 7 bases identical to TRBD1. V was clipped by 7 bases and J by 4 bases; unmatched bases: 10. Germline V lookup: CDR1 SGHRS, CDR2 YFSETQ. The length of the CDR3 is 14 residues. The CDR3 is CASSLRGGLETQYF. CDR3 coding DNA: TGCGCCAGCTCGTTGCGAGGGGGCTTAGAGACCCAGTACTTC.

CDR3 sequence (DNA): TGTGCCAGCAGTTTTGTAGGCTCTGGGGCCAACGTCCTGACTTTC. Encoded protein: CASSFVGSGANVLTF. The chain couples TRBV28 to TRBJ2-6; D is undetermined. The CDR3 runs to 15 residues. Looked up from germline, CDR1 is MDHEN and CDR2 is SYDVKM. With 3 bases removed from V and 0 bases from J, the gap between germline ends came to 6 bases.

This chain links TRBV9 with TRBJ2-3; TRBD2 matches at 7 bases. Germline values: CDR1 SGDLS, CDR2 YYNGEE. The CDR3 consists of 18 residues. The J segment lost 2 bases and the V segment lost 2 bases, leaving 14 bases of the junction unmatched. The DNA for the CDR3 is TGTGCCAGCAGCGTTCAATCGGGCGGGAGTGGTTCCACAGATACGCAGTATTTT. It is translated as CASSVQSGGSGSTDTQYF.

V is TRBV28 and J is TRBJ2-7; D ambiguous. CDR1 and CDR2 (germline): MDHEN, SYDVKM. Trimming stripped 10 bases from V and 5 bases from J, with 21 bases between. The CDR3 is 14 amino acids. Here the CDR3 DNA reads TGTGCCACCCAGGTGTTAAGGCCTTCTAACGAGCAGTACTTC. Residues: CATQVLRPSNEQYF.

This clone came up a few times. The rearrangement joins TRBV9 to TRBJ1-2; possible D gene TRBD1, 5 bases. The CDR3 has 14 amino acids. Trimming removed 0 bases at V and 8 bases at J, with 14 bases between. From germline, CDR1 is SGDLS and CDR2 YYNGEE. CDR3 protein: CASSVGGGFGGYTF. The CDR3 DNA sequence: TGTGCCAGCAGCGTAGGTGGGGGTTTCGGGGGCTACACCTTC. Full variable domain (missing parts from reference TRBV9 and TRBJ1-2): DSGVTQTPKHLITATGQRVTLRCSPRSGDLSVYWYQQSLDQGLQFLIQYYNGEERAKGNILERFSAQQFPDLHSELNLSSLELGDSALYFCASSVGGGFGGYTFGSGTRLTVV.

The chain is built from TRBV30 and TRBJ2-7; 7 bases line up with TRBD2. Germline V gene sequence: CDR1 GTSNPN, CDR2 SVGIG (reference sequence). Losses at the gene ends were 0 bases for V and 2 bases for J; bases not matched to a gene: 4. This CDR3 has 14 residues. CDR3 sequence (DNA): TGTGCCTGGAGTGTACCTGGGAGGGCCTACGAGCAGTACTTC. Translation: CAWSVPGRAYEQYF.

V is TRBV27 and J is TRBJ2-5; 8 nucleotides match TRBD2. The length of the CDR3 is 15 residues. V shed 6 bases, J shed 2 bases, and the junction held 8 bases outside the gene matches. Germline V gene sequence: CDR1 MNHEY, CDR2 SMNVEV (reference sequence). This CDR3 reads CASSVLAGFQETQYF. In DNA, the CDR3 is TGTGCCAGCAGCGTTCTAGCGGGTTTTCAAGAGACCCAGTACTTC.

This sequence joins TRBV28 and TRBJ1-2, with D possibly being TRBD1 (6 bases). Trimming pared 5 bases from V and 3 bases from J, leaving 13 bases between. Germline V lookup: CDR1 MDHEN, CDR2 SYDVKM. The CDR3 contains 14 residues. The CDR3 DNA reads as TGTGCCAGCAGTCCCCCGAGGGGGTACTATGGCTACACCTTC. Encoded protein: CASSPPRGYYGYTF.

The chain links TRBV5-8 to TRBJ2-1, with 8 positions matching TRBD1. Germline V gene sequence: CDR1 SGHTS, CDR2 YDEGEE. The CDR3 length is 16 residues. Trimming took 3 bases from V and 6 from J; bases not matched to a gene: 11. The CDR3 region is CASSWTRDRYPNEQFF. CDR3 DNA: TGTGCCAGCAGCTGGACCCGGGACAGGTACCCCAATGAGCAGTTCTTC.